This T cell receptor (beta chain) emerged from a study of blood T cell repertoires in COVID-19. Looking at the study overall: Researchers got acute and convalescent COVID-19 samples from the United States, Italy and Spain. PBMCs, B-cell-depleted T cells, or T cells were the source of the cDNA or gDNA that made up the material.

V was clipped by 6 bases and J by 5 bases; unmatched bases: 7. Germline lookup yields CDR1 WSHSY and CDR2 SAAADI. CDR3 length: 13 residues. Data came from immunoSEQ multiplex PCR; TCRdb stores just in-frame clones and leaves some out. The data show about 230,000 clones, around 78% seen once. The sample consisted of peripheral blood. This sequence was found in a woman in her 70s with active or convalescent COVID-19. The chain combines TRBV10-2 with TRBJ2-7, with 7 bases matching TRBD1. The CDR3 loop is CASRPGQPDEQYF. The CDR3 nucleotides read TGCGCCAGCAGGCCGGGACAGCCTGACGAGCAGTACTTC.